Listed below are T cell receptor beta chains from one sample, sequenced in a study of graft-versus-host responses after intestinal transplantation. Assay: immunoSEQ multiplex PCR; the TCRdb copy retains only in-frame clones and omits some. The top ten hold 6.2% of the sample, which has over 3,000 clones, 30% to 35% seen once. This sample comprised alloreactive CD4+ T cells from a mixed lymphocyte reaction culture, obtained before transplantation. These receptors were collected from a human patient who was an organ donor for intestinal transplantation. CDR3s include the opening cysteine and the closing phenylalanine or tryptophan.

>TRBV10-3
CAISESVAEKAFF
>TRBV6-1
CASSENFVYGYTF
>TRBV28
CASSLRAGAADTQYF
>TRBV6-5
CASRRTGADTQYF
>TRBV6-6
CASSYRGLLNTEAFF
>TRBV6-5
CASSWPGQGNEKLFF
>TRBV7-9
CASSLLQGGSYEQYF
>TRBV5-1
CASSLGPGYGYTF
>TRBV28
CASSSGQSDQPQHF
>TRBV11-1
CASSLEQNTEAFF